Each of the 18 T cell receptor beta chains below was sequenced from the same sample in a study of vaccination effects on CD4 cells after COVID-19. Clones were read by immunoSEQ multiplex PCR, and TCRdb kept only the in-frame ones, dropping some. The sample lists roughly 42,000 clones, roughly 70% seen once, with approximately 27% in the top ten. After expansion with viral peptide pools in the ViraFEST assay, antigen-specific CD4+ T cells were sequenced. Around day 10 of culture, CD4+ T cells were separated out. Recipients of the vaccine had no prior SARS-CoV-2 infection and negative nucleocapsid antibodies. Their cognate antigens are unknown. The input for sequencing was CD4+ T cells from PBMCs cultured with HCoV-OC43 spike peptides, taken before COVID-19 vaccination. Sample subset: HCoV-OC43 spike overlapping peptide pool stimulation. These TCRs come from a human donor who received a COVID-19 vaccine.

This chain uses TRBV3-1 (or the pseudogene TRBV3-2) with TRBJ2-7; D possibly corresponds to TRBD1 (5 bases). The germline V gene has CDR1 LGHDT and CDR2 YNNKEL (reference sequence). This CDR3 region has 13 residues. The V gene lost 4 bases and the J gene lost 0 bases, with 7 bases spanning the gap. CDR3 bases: TGTGCCAGCAGCCTGGGGCCCTCCTACGAGCAGTACTTC. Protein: CASSLGPSYEQYF.

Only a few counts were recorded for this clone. CDR3 sequence reads: CAWRRKGRSNEKLFF. CDR3 sequence (DNA): TGTGCCTGGAGGCGGAAGGGGAGATCTAATGAAAAACTGTTTTTT. V usage is TRBV30 and J usage is TRBJ1-4; possible D gene TRBD1, 5 bases. The V end was cut by 3 bases, the J end by 3 bases, with 14 bases between. This CDR3 has 15 amino acids. Germline V lookup: CDR1 GTSNPN, CDR2 SVGIG (reference sequence).

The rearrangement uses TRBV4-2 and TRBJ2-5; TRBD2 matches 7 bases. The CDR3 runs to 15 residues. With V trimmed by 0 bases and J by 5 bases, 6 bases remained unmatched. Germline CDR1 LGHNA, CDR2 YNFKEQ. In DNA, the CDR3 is TGTGCCAGCAGCCAAGATCAGGCGGGGGAGGAGACCCAGTACTTC. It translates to CASSQDQAGEETQYF.

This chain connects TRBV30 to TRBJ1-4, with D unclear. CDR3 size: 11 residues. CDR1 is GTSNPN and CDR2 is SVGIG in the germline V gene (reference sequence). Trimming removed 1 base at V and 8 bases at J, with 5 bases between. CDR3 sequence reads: CAWSGPEKLFF. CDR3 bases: TGTGCCTGGAGTGGCCCAGAAAAACTGTTTTTT.

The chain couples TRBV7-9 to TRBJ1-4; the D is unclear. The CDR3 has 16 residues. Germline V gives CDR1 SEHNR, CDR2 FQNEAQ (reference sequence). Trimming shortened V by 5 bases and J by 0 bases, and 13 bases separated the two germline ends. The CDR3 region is CASSQSRFATNEKLFF. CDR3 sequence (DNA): TGTGCCAGCAGCCAGTCGAGATTCGCAACTAATGAAAAACTGTTTTTT.

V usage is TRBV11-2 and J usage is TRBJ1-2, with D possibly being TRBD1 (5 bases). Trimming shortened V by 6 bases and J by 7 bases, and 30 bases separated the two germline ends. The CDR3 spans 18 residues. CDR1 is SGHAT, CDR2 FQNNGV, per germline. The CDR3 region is CASRALRVRAEREGGYTF. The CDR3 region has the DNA TGTGCCAGCAGGGCCCTACGTGTCAGGGCCGAAAGGGAGGGTGGCTACACCTTC.

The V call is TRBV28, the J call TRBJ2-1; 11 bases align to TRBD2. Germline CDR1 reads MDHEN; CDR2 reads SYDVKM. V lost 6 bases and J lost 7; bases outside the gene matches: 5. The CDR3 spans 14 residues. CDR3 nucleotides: TGTGCCAGCAGACCGGGACTAGCGGCTAATGAGCAGTTCTTC. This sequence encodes CASRPGLAANEQFF.

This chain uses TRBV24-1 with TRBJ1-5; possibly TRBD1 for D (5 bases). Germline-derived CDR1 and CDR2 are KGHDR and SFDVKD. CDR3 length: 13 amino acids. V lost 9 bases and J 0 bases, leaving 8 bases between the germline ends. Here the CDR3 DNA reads TGTGCCACCGTAGGGGTTAGCAATCAGCCCCAGCATTTT. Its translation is CATVGVSNQPQHF.

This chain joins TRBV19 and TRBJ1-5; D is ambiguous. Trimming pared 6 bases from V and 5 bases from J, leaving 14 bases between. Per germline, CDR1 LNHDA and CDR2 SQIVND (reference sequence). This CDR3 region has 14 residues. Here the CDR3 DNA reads TGTGCCAGTAGCCCCCCGGGGTACGATCAGCCCCAGCATTTT. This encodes CASSPPGYDQPQHF.

Here the CDR3 reads CASSFRTSTDTQYF. The CDR3 bases are TGCGCCAGCAGCTTTCGGACCAGCACAGATACGCAGTATTTT. The rearrangement joins TRBV5-1 to TRBJ2-3; the D is unclear. Trimming cost V 2 bases and J 0 bases, with 7 bases left between them. The CDR3 has 14 residues. The germline gives CDR1 SGHRS, CDR2 YFSETQ.

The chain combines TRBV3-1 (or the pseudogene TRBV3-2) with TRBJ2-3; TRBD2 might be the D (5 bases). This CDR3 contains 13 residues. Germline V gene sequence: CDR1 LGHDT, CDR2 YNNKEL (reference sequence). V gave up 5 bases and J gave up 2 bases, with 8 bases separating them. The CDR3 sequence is CASSSGNTDTQYF. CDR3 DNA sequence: TGTGCCAGCAGCTCCGGGAACACAGATACGCAGTATTTT.

The CDR3 nucleotides read TGTGCCAGCAGTTTAGGGGGGACCTATGGCTACACCTTC. Amino acids: CASSLGGTYGYTF. The chain uses TRBV12-3 or TRBV12-4 and TRBJ1-2, with D maybe TRBD1 (5 bases). The CDR3 contains 13 residues. Between the trimmed V and J ends, which lost 1 base and 4 bases, there was a span of 7 bases.

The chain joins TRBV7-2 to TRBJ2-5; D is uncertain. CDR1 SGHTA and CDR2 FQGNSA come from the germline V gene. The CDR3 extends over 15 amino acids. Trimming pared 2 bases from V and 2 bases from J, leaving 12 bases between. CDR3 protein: CASSLRAWGQETQYF. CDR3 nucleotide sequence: TGTGCCAGCAGCTTACGGGCATGGGGACAAGAGACCCAGTACTTC. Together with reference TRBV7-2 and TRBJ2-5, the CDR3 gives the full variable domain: GAGVSQSPSNKVTEKGKDVELRCDPISGHTALYWYRQSLGQGLEFLIYFQGNSAPDKSGLPSDRFSAERTGGSVSTLTIQRTQQEDSAVYLCASSLRAWGQETQYFGPGTRLLVL.

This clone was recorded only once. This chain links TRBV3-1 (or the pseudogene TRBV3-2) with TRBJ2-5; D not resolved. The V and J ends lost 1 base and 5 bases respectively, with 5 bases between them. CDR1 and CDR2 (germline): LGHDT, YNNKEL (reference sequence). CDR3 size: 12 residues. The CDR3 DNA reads TGTGCCAGCAGCCAAGTGTCGGAGACCCAGTACTTC. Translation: CASSQVSETQYF.

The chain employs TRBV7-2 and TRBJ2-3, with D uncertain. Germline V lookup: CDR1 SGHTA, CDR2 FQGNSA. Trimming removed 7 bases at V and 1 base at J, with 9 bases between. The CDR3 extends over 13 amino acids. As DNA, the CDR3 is TGTGCCAGCAATCCTCCCGGCACAGATACGCAGTATTTT. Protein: CASNPPGTDTQYF.

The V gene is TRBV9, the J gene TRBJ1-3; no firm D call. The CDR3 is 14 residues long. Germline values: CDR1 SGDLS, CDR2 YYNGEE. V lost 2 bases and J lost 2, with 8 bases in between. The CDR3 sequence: CASSVGGTGNTIYF. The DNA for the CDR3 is TGTGCCAGCAGCGTCGGAGGGACTGGAAACACCATATATTTT. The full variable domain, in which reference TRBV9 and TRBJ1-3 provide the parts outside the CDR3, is DSGVTQTPKHLITATGQRVTLRCSPRSGDLSVYWYQQSLDQGLQFLIQYYNGEERAKGNILERFSAQQFPDLHSELNLSSLELGDSALYFCASSVGGTGNTIYFGEGSWLTVV.

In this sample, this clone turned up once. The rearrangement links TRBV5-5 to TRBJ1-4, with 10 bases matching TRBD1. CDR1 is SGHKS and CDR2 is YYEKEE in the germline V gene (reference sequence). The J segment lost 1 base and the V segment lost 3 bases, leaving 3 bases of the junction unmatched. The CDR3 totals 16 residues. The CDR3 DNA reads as TGTGCCAGCAGCTCAGGACAGGGGGGAACTAATGAAAAACTGTTTTTT. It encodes CASSSGQGGTNEKLFF. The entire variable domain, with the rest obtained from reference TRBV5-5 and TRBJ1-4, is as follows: DAGVTQSPTHLIKTRGQQVTLRCSPISGHKSVSWYQQVLGQGPQFIFQYYEKEERGRGNFPDRFSARQFPNYSSELNVNALLLGDSALYLCASSSGQGGTNEKLFFGSGTQLSVL.

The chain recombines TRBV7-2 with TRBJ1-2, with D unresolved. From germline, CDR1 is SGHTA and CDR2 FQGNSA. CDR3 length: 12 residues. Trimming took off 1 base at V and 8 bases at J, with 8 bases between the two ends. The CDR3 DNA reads TGTGCCAGCAGCTTAGGGGTGGCCGGCTACACCTTC. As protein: CASSLGVAGYTF.